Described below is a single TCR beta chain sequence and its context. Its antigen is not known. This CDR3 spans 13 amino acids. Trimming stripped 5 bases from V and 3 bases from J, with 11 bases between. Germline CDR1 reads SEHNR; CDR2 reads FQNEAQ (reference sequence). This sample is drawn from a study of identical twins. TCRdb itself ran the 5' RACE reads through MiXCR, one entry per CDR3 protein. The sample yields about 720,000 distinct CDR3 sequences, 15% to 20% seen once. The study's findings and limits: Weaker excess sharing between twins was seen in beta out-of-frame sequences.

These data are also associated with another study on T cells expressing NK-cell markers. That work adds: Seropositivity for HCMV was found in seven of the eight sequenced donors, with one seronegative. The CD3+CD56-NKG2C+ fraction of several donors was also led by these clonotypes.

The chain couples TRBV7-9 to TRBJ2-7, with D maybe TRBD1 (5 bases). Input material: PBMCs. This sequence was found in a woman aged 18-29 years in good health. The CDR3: CASSPDSNYEQYF. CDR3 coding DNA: TGTGCCAGCAGCCCTGACAGTAACTACGAGCAGTACTTC.